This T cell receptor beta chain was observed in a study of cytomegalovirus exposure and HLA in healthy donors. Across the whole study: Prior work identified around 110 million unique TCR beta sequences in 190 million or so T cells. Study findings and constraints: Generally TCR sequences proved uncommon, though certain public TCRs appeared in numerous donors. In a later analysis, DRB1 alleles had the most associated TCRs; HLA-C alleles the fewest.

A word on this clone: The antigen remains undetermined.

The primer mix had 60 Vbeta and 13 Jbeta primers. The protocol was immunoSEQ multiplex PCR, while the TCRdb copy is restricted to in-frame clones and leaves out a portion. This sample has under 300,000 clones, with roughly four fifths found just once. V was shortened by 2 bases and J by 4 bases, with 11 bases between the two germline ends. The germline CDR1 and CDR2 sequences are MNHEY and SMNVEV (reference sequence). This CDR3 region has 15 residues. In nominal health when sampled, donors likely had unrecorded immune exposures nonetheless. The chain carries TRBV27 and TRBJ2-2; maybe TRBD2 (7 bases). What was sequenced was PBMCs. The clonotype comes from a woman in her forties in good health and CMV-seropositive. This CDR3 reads CASSLGLGGTGELFF. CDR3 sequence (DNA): TGTGCCAGCAGTTTAGGACTAGGGGGCACCGGGGAGCTGTTTTTT.